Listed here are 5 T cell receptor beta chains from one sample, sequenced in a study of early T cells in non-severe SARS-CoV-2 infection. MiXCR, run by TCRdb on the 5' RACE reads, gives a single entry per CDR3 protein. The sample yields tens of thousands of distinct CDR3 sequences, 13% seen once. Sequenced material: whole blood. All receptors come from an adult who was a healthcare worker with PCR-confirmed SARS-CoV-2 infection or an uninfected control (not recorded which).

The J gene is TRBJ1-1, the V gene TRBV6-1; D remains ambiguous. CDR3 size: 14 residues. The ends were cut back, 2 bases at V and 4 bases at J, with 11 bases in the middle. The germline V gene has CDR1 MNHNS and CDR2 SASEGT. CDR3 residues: CASSELGYPTEAFF. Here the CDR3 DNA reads TGTGCCAGCAGTGAATTGGGGTACCCCACTGAAGCTTTCTTT.

CDR3 region: CASSLGADPQETQYF. Here the CDR3 DNA reads TGCGCCAGCAGCTTGGGGGCTGATCCCCAAGAGACCCAGTACTTC. The chain has TRBV5-1 and TRBJ2-5, with unresolved D. V was cut by 0 bases and J by 1 base, with 10 bases left in between. Looked up from germline, CDR1 is SGHRS and CDR2 is YFSETQ. CDR3 length: 15 amino acids.

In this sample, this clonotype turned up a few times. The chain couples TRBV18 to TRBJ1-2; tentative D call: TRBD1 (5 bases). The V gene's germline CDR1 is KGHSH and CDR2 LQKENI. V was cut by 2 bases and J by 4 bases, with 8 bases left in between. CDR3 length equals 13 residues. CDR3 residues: CASSPRQPYGYTF. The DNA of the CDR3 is TGTGCCAGCTCACCAAGACAGCCCTATGGCTACACCTTC.

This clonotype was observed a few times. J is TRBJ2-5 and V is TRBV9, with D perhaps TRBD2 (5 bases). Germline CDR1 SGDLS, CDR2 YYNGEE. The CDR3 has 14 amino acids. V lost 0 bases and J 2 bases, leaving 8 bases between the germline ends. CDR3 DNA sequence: TGTGCCAGCAGCGTAGGGCGGGTTCAAGAGACCCAGTACTTC. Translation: CASSVGRVQETQYF.

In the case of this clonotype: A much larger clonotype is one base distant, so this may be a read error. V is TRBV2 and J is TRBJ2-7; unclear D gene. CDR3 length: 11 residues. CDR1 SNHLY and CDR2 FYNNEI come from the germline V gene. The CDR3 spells CASSETYGQYF. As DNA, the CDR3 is TGTGCCAGCAGTGAAACCTACGGGCAGTACTTC.